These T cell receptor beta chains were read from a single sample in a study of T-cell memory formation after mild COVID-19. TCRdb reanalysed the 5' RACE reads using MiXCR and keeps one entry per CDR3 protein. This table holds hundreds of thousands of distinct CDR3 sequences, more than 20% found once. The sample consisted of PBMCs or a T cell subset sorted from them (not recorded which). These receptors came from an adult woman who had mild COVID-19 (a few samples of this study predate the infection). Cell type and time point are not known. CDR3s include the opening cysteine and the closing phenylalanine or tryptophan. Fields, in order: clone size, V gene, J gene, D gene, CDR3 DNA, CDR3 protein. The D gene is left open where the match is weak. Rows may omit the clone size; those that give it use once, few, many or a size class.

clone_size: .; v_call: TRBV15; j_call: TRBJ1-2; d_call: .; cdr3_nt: TGTGCCACCAGCAGAGATCCGGGATCTAACTATGGCTACACCTTC; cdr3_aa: CATSRDPGSNYGYTF
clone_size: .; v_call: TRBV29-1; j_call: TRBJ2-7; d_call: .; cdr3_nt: TGCAGCGCCCGCGACAGCCCCTACGAGCAGTACTTC; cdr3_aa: CSARDSPYEQYF
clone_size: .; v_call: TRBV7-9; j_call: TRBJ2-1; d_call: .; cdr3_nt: TGTGCCAGCAGCCCCCCCGAGGGTGGTGAGCAGTTCTTC; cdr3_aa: CASSPPEGGEQFF
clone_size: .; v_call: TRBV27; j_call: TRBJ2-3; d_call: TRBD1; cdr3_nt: TGTGCCGGGGGGGGACAGGGGGCGGATACGCAGTATTTT; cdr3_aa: CAGGGQGADTQYF
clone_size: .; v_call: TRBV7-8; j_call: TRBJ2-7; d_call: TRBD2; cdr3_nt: TGTGCCAGCAGCTTAGTGACTAGCGGGCCCTACGAGCAGTACTTC; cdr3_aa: CASSLVTSGPYEQYF
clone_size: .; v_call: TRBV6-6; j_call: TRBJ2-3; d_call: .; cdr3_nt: TGTGCCAGCGTGGTGGACAACACAGATACGCAGTATTTT; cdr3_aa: CASVVDNTDTQYF
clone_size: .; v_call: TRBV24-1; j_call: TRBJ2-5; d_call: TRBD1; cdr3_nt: TGTGCCACCAGTGATACCGGGACAGGGGCACAAGAGACCCAGTACTTC; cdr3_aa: CATSDTGTGAQETQYF
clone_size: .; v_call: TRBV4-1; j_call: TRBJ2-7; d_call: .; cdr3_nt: TGCGCCAGCAGCCAAGGCCCAGGAGATTACGAGCAGTACTTC; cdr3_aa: CASSQGPGDYEQYF
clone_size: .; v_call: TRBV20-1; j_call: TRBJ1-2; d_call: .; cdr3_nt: TGCAGTGCTAGAGATATGAACTTACGAACCTATGGCTACACCTTC; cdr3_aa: CSARDMNLRTYGYTF
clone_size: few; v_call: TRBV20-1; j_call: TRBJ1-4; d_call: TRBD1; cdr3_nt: TGCAGTGCTAGCGGGGTTAAACAGGGGGAACTGTTTTTT; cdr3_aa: CSASGVKQGELFF
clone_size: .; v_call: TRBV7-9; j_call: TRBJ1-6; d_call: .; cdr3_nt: TGTGCCAGCAGCCCCGATGGGGGGACTTCACCCCTCCACTTT; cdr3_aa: CASSPDGGTSPLHF
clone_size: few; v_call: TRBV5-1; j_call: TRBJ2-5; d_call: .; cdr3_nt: TGCGCCAGCAGCTACGGACACCGCGGGCCCTCGCAAGAGACCCAGTACTTC; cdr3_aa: CASSYGHRGPSQETQYF
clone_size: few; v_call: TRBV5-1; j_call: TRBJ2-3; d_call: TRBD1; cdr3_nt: TGCGCCAGCAGCTTGGAGGGGGCGCGGACAGATACGCAGTATTTT; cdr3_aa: CASSLEGARTDTQYF
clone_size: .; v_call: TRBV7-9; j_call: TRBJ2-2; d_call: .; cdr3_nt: TGTGCCAGCAGCCCCCGGGACGCCGGGGAGCTGTTTTTT; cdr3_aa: CASSPRDAGELFF
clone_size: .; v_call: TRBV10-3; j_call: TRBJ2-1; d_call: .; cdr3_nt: TGTGCCATCAGTGAGGACGGAAGCTCCTACAATGAGCAGTTCTTC; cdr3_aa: CAISEDGSSYNEQFF
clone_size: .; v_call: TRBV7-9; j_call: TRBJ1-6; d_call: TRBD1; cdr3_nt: TGTGCCAGCAGCCCATCCGGGACAGGGAATTCACCCCTCCACTTT; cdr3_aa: CASSPSGTGNSPLHF
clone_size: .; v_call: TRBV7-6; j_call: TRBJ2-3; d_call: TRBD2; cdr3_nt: TGTGCCAGCAGCTTAAGTGTCGGGGCTGGACTAGCGGGGAGCACAGATACGCAGTATTTT; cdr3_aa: CASSLSVGAGLAGSTDTQYF
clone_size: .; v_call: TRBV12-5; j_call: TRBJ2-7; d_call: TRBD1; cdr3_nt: TGTGCTAGTGGCCCTGGACAGGGTTCCGAGCAGTACTTC; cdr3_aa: CASGPGQGSEQYF
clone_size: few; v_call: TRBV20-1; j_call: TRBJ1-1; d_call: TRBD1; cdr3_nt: TGCAGTGCTAGAGACCAAATACAGGGGATACTGAACACTGAAGCTTTCTTT; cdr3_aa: CSARDQIQGILNTEAFF
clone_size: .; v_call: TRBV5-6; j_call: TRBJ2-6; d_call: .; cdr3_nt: TGTGCCAGCAGCCTATGGACTCGGACTGGGGCCAACGTCCTGACTTTC; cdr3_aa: CASSLWTRTGANVLTF
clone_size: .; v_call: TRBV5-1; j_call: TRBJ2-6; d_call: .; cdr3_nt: TGCGCCAGCAGCTTAGGGGTTCTAGGGGCCAACGTCCTGACTTTC; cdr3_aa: CASSLGVLGANVLTF
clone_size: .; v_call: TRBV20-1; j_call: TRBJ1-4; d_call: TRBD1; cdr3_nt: TGCAGTGCTAGGGCTTACTATGTGGACAGGGATGAAAAACTGTTTTTT; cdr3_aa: CSARAYYVDRDEKLFF
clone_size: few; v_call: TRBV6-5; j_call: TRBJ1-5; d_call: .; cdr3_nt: TGTGCCAGCAGACCCTCCGGGACCCTTAGCAATCAGCCCCAGCATTTT; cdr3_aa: CASRPSGTLSNQPQHF
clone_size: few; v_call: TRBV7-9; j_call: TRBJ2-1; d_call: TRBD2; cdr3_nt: TGTGCCAGCAGCTTAGCGCGGTCTAGCGGGAGGGCCCTGTTCTTC; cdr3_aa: CASSLARSSGRALFF
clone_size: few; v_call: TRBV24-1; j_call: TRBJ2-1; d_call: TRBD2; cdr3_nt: TGTGCCACCAGTGATTTGAGTAGCGGGGGAAACAATGAGCAGTTCTTC; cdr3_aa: CATSDLSSGGNNEQFF
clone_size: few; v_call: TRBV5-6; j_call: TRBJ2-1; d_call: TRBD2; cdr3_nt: TGTGCCAGCAGCTTGGCAGTACGGACTAGCGGGATTATCTACAATGAGCAGTTCTTC; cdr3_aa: CASSLAVRTSGIIYNEQFF
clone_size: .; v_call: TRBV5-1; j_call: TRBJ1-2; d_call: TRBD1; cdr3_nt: TGCGCCAGCAGTCCCGGACAGGGGCGACTGAACTATGGCTACACCTTC; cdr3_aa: CASSPGQGRLNYGYTF
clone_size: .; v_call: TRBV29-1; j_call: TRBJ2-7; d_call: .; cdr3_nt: TGCAGCGTGCGTCCGATCGGGAGTACCTACGAGCAGTACTTC; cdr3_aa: CSVRPIGSTYEQYF
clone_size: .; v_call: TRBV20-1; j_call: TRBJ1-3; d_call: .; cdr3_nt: TGCAGTGCTAGCTCCAGGGAGGATGGAAACACCATATATTTT; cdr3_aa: CSASSREDGNTIYF
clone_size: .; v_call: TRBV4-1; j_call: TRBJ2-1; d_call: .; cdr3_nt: TGCGCCAGCAGGCAGGGGGGAAACAATGAGCAGTTCTTC; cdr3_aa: CASRQGGNNEQFF
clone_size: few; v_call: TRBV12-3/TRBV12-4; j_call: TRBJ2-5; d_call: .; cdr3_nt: TGTGCCAGCAGTCACTTCCCGGGACCCCAAGAGACCCAGTACTTC; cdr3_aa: CASSHFPGPQETQYF
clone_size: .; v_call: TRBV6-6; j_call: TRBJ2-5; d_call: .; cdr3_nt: TGTGCCAGCAGTTACTCGAAGGTTGAGGGAAAGACCCAGTACTTC; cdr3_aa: CASSYSKVEGKTQYF
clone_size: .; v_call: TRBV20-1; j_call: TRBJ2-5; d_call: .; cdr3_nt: TGCAGTGCAAGCCCAAGCGGGAGAGGGACAGGAGAGACCCAGTACTTC; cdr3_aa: CSASPSGRGTGETQYF
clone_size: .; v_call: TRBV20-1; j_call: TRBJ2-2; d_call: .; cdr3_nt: TGCAGTGCTAGAGAGCCGGGACTCAGAACCGGGGAGCTGTTTTTT; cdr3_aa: CSAREPGLRTGELFF
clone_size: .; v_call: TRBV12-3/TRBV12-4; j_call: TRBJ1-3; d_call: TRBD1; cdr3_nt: TGTGCCAGCAGCCCCAGGGGGACTGGAAACACCATATATTTT; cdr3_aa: CASSPRGTGNTIYF
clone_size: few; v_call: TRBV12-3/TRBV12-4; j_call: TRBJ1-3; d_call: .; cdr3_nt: TGTGCCAGCAGCCTTCCGGGGTACTCTGGAAACACCATATATTTT; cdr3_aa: CASSLPGYSGNTIYF
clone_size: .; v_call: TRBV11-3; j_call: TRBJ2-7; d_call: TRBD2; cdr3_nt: TGTGCCAGCAGCTTGGCCCTGACTAGCGGGAAAGATGAGCAGTACTTC; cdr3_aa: CASSLALTSGKDEQYF
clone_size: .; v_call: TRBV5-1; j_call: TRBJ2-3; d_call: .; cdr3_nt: TGCGCCAGCAGCTTGGCCCAGGGATCTGGTACGCAGTATTTT; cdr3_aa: CASSLAQGSGTQYF
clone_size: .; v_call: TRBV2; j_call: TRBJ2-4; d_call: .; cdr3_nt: TGTGCCAGCAGTGATCGGTACGTCGGGACCAAAAACATTCAGTACTTC; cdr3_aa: CASSDRYVGTKNIQYF
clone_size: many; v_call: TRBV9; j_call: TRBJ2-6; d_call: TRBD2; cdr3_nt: TGTGCCAGCAGCGTCGGTAGCGGGAGGGCCTTTGGGGCCAACGTCCTGACTTTC; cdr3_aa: CASSVGSGRAFGANVLTF
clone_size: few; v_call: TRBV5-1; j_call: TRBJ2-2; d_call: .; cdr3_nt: TGCGCCAGCAGCTTGGGACCGCGAGCTCCGTCCGGGGAGCTGTTTTTT; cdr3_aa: CASSLGPRAPSGELFF
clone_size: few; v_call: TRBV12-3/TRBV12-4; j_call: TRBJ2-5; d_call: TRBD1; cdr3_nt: TGTGCCAGCAGTCCCGGCCCCACGGGACAGGGGCGCGAGACCCAGTACTTC; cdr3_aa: CASSPGPTGQGRETQYF
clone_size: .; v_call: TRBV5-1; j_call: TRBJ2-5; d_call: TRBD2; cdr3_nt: TGCGCCAGCAGCATGATAGCGGGAGGATTGGGAGAGACCCAGTACTTC; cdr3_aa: CASSMIAGGLGETQYF
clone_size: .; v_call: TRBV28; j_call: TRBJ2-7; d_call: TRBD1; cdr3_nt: TGTGCCAGCAGTTTACCAGACAGGGTACTTGTCGAGCAGTACTTC; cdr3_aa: CASSLPDRVLVEQYF
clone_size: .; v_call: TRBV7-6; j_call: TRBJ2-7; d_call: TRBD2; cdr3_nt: TGTGCCAGCAGCTTAGGGGTTAGCGGGAATGAGCAGTACTTC; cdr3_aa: CASSLGVSGNEQYF
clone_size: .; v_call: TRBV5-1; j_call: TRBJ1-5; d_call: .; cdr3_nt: TGCGCCAGCAGCTTGGTTTCAGGGGGCAATCAGCCCCAGCATTTT; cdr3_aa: CASSLVSGGNQPQHF
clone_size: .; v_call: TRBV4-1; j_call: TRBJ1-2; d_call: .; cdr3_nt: TGCGCCAGCAGCCAAGTAGGGGGGATGGATGGCTACACCTTC; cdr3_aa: CASSQVGGMDGYTF
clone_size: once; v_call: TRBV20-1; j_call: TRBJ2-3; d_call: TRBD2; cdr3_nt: TGCAGTGCCCAAAGGACTAGCGGGTTCACAGATACGCAGTATTTT; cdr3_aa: CSAQRTSGFTDTQYF
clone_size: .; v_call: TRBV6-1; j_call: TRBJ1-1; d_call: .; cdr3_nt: TGTGCCAGCCGGTCGGGGGTGAACACTGAAGCTTTCTTT; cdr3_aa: CASRSGVNTEAFF
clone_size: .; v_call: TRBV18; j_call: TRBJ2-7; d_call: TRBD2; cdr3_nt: TGTGCCAGCTCACCAGGGACTAGCGGGCTAGACGAGCAGTACTTC; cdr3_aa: CASSPGTSGLDEQYF